This TCR beta chain was found in a study of cytomegalovirus exposure and HLA in healthy donors. Study-wide findings and caveats: Common viral pathogens seemed, in a later analysis, to connect with several of the most significant clusters. Looking again later, the authors saw that most CMV-associated TCR beta chains seemed HLA-restricted.

On this clone: Its matching antigen is unknown.

The length of the CDR3 is 19 residues. PCR employed 60 Vbeta and 13 Jbeta primers. TCRdb keeps only in-frame clones here, not all; method: immunoSEQ multiplex PCR. The sample lists 100,000 to 150,000 clones; 81% were seen once. This rearrangement joins TRBV21-1 to TRBJ2-7; the tabulated D call, TRBD2, remains unverified against the DNA. TRBV21-1 is classified as a pseudogene. The source material was PBMCs. The sequence derives from a woman in her forties in good health and CMV-seronegative. Here the CDR3 DNA reads TGTGCCAGAACCGAGCGCGTGGGACTAGCGGGGGACCCCCACAGGGGCAGTACCTTC. As protein: CARTERVGLAGDPHRGSTF.